These 9 T cell receptor beta chains originate from one sample sequenced in a study of blood T cell repertoires in COVID-19. Assay: immunoSEQ multiplex PCR; the TCRdb copy retains only in-frame clones and omits some. The table lists some 120,000 clones, about 86% of them singletons. The specimen sequenced was peripheral blood. The receptor source for this set is a woman aged 45 to 65 with acute or convalescent COVID-19.

The rearrangement joins TRBV11-2 to TRBJ2-2; D is perhaps TRBD2 (6 bases). The V end lost 5 bases, the J end lost 4 bases, and 20 bases lay between the germline ends. The CDR3 sequence is 17 residues long. Per the germline V gene, CDR1 is SGHAT and CDR2 is FQNNGV. CDR3 nucleotides: TGTGCCAGCAGCCCTCCGGGGCGGGAACGGGGCACCGGGGAGCTGTTTTTT. As protein: CASSPPGRERGTGELFF.

The chain couples TRBV12-3 or TRBV12-4 to TRBJ1-1, with D perhaps TRBD1 (6 bases). V lost 5 bases to trimming and J lost 9 bases, with 13 bases between them. This CDR3 region has 12 residues. In DNA, the CDR3 is TGTGCCAGCAGTCTGCTACAGGGTAAAGCTTTCTTT. Amino acids: CASSLLQGKAFF.

This clone has just one count. This chain links TRBV19 with TRBJ1-1; D is possibly TRBD1 (5 bases). The V and J ends lost 3 bases and 6 bases respectively, with 8 bases between them. The length of the CDR3 is 12 residues. Germline V gives CDR1 LNHDA, CDR2 SQIVND (reference sequence). The CDR3 loop reads CASSMGGSEAFF. The CDR3 bases are TGTGCCAGTAGTATGGGGGGGTCTGAAGCTTTCTTT.

The J gene is TRBJ1-1, the V gene TRBV6-5; 7 nucleotides line up with TRBD1. J was trimmed by 8 bases and V by 2 bases; bases with no gene match: 8. The CDR3 extends over 14 amino acids. The germline CDR1 and CDR2 sequences are MNHEY and SVGAGI. For the CDR3, the DNA is TGTGCCAGCAGTTACGGAGCAGGGGGGCGGGAAGCTTTCTTT. Translation gives CASSYGAGGREAFF.

This clone was counted between two and nine times. The chain has TRBV21-1 and TRBJ1-1; the D call in the table, TRBD1, was not verified against the DNA. TRBV21-1 is described as a pseudogene. CDR3 size: 13 residues. The CDR3 region is CASSAQGATEAFF. CDR3 sequence (DNA): TGTGCCAGCAGCGCCCAGGGGGCCACTGAAGCTTTCTTT.

The CDR3, as DNA: TGTGCCAGCAGTGAATGGTCACAGGCTAGCGAGCAGTACTTC. Its protein product is CASSEWSQASEQYF. The rearrangement joins TRBV25-1 to TRBJ2-7; D possibly corresponds to TRBD1 (5 bases). CDR3 size: 14 residues. The germline V and J ends were trimmed by 1 base and 6 bases, with 13 bases remaining between them. Looked up from germline, CDR1 is MGHDK and CDR2 is SYGVNS.

The V and J genes are TRBV7-6 and TRBJ2-7, with 8 bases identical to TRBD2. CDR1 is SGHVS, CDR2 FNYEAQ, per germline. V was clipped by 1 base and J by 0 bases; unmatched bases: 5. The CDR3 runs 16 residues. The DNA of the CDR3 is TGTGCCAGCAGCTTAGTGAGCGGGGGTTTCTCCTACGAGCAGTACTTC. The encoded protein is CASSLVSGGFSYEQYF.

The chain uses TRBV21-1 and TRBJ1-1; the table's D call of TRBD1 was not tested on the DNA. TRBV21-1 is classified as a pseudogene. The CDR3 is 15 residues long. Here the CDR3 DNA reads TGTGCCAGCAGCACATCCTGGCGGACAGTCCCTGAAGCTTTCTTT. Encoded protein: CASSTSWRTVPEAFF.

This clone was seen only a few times. V and J are TRBV30 and TRBJ1-1; D is undetermined. The ends were cut back, 3 bases at V and 0 bases at J, with 11 bases in the middle. This CDR3 has 14 residues. Germline V gene data show CDR1 as GTSNPN and CDR2 as SVGIG (reference sequence). The CDR3 sequence: CAWSGGEVNTEAFF. In nucleotides, the CDR3 is TGTGCCTGGAGCGGTGGGGAGGTGAACACTGAAGCTTTCTTT.